The present entry profiles one T cell receptor beta chain with its context. Antigen specificity is unknown. The sample is drawn from a study of Ad26.COV2.S vaccination and SARS-CoV-2 variants. Study-wide results and caveats: Vaccine and placebo recipients had similar non-spike TCR breadth. It was reported that spike-specific CD8+ and CD4+ T cell responses were substantially broad after vaccination.

Data came from immunoSEQ multiplex PCR; TCRdb stores just in-frame clones and leaves some out. The sample holds 400,000 to 450,000 clones, around 90% seen once. The CDR3 is 15 amino acids. Trimming removed 2 bases at V and 0 bases at J, with 10 bases between. CDR1 is SGHTA, CDR2 FQGTGA, per germline. Regarding treatment: some 20 received Ad26.COV2.S at low or high dose, single or two shots; roughly five received placebo; per-sample allocation not given. Following the first vaccine or placebo injection, samples were taken on day 63. As its vector, the vaccine had Ad26, which expressed Wuhan-strain SARS-CoV-2 spike.

Sequenced material: peripheral blood, taken in a trial of Ad26.COV2.S vaccine versus placebo. The clonotype was recovered from a person aged 18-65 years who received the Ad26.COV2.S COVID-19 vaccine or a placebo. J is TRBJ1-1 and V is TRBV7-3; no reliable D call. In nucleotides, the CDR3 is TGTGCCAGCAGCTTAGGCGGCCTCATGAACACTGAAGCTTTCTTT. Its protein is CASSLGGLMNTEAFF. Complete variable domain (other parts from reference TRBV7-3 and TRBJ1-1): GAGVSQTPSNKVTEKGKYVELRCDPISGHTALYWYRQSLGQGPEFLIYFQGTGAADDSGLPNDRFFAVRPEGSVSTLKIQRTERGDSAVYLCASSLGGLMNTEAFFGQGTRLTVV.